Listed below are T cell receptor beta chains from one sample, sequenced in a study of shared clonotypes between healthy human individuals. Clones were read by immunoSEQ multiplex PCR, and TCRdb kept only the in-frame ones, dropping some. The sample consists of about 2.1 million clones, approximately 92% of them appearing once. Sequences were obtained from naive CD8+ T cells from PBMCs. These receptors originate from a man aged 18-30 years in good health. Some clones in this sample may be carry-over from other donors' samples. Each CDR3 is given with its conserved first and last residue. D genes are given only for firm matches. Some rows mark clone size as missing; the rest say once, few, many or name a class of expanded clone.

d_gene,v_gene,abundance,j_gene,CDR3aa,CDR3nt
NA,TRBV28,once,TRBJ2-3,CASSLGGDTQYF,TGTGCCAGCAGTTTAGGCGGAGATACGCAGTATTTT
NA,TRBV4-3,NA,TRBJ2-3,CASSHPGLGPNTQYF,TGCGCCAGCAGCCACCCGGGACTGGGACCTAATACGCAGTATTTT
TRBD1,TRBV6-6,NA,TRBJ2-7,CASSYQRQGADEQYF,TGTGCCAGCAGTTACCAGAGACAGGGGGCGGACGAGCAGTACTTC
TRBD2,TRBV7-9,NA,TRBJ2-1,CASSLGGGRALPFF,TGTGCCAGCAGCTTAGGTGGCGGGAGGGCCCTCCCGTTCTTC
TRBD2,TRBV5-1,NA,TRBJ2-1,CASSLKVAGVNEQFF,TGCGCCAGCAGCTTGAAGGTAGCGGGAGTCAATGAGCAGTTCTTC
NA,TRBV6-5,NA,TRBJ1-1,CASRQASEAFF,TGTGCCAGCAGGCAGGCATCTGAAGCTTTCTTT
TRBD1,TRBV11-2,once,TRBJ1-1,CASSYVRRGQGAEAFF,TGTGCCAGCAGCTACGTCCGGAGGGGACAGGGGGCTGAAGCTTTCTTT
NA,TRBV7-9,NA,TRBJ2-7,CASSSLRTAYEQYF,TGTGCCAGCAGCTCGCTCAGGACGGCCTACGAGCAGTACTTC
TRBD1,TRBV29-1,NA,TRBJ1-2,CSVGQGDYGYTF,TGCAGCGTCGGACAGGGCGACTATGGCTACACCTTC
NA,TRBV7-9,NA,TRBJ2-7,CASSSWADLPYEQYF,TGTGCCAGCAGCTCCTGGGCTGACCTCCCCTACGAGCAGTACTTC
NA,TRBV4-1,few,TRBJ1-2,CASSQVSAVGYTF,TGCGCCAGCAGCCAAGTCTCGGCGGTCGGCTACACCTTC
NA,TRBV27,few,TRBJ1-5,CASSSTLGTWEPQHF,TGTGCCAGCAGTTCCACCCTCGGGACCTGGGAGCCCCAGCATTTT
TRBD1,TRBV27,NA,TRBJ1-2,CASRLSGTVYGYTF,TGTGCCAGCAGACTCTCCGGGACAGTCTATGGCTACACCTTC
NA,TRBV27,NA,TRBJ1-5,CASSEEGAQPQHF,TGTGCCAGCAGTGAAGAAGGGGCTCAGCCCCAGCATTTT
TRBD1,TRBV19,NA,TRBJ1-5,CASSLLGTANQPQHF,TGTGCCAGTAGCCTGCTTGGGACAGCGAATCAGCCCCAGCATTTT
NA,TRBV19,NA,TRBJ2-7,CASSRRGTHYEQYF,TGTGCCAGTAGTAGGAGGGGGACACACTACGAGCAGTACTTC
NA,TRBV4-3,NA,TRBJ2-2,CASSWGYPGELFF,TGCGCCAGCAGCTGGGGTTATCCCGGGGAGCTGTTTTTT
TRBD1,TRBV11-2,NA,TRBJ2-7,CASSLELGWADRDHEQYF,TGTGCCAGCAGCTTAGAACTGGGATGGGCGGACAGGGACCACGAGCAGTACTTC
TRBD1,TRBV9,NA,TRBJ2-1,CASSDGTGVYNEQFF,TGTGCCAGCAGCGACGGGACAGGGGTATACAATGAGCAGTTCTTC
TRBD1,TRBV27,NA,TRBJ2-1,CASSLWFRGQGYNEQFF,TGTGCCAGCAGTTTATGGTTTCGGGGACAGGGTTACAATGAGCAGTTCTTC
NA,TRBV19,NA,TRBJ2-7,CASSIGTDYEQYF,TGTGCCAGTAGTATAGGGACAGACTACGAGCAGTACTTC
NA,TRBV27,once,TRBJ1-5,CASGHRGPNQPQHF,TGTGCCAGCGGACACCGGGGGCCCAATCAGCCCCAGCATTTT
NA,TRBV19,few,TRBJ1-5,CASTERGNQPQHF,TGTGCCAGTACCGAGAGGGGCAATCAGCCCCAGCATTTT
NA,TRBV2,once,TRBJ1-4,CASEPGGPIPEKLFF,TGTGCCAGCGAACCGGGGGGTCCCATCCCCGAAAAACTGTTTTTT
NA,TRBV29-1,NA,TRBJ1-2,CSVEARDNYGYTF,TGCAGCGTTGAAGCCAGGGACAACTATGGCTACACCTTC
NA,TRBV7-9,NA,TRBJ1-1,CASSSAGQKNTEAFF,TGTGCCAGCAGCTCTGCTGGACAGAAGAACACTGAAGCTTTCTTT
NA,TRBV4-3,NA,TRBJ2-5,CASSPSSFSQGIQETQYF,TGCGCCAGCAGCCCCTCTTCTTTCTCCCAGGGGATCCAAGAGACCCAGTACTTC
NA,TRBV6-5,NA,TRBJ2-4,CATGLKAKNIQYF,TGTGCCACCGGGCTGAAGGCCAAAAACATTCAGTACTTC
TRBD1,TRBV2,NA,TRBJ1-1,CASSEGGQGHTEAFF,TGTGCCAGCAGTGAAGGGGGACAGGGTCACACTGAAGCTTTCTTT
TRBD1,TRBV14,NA,TRBJ2-7,CASSHWDRSYEQYF,TGTGCCAGCAGCCACTGGGACAGATCCTACGAGCAGTACTTC
NA,TRBV6-1,NA,TRBJ1-4,CASSQGWEKLFF,TGTGCCAGCAGTCAGGGTTGGGAAAAACTGTTTTTT
TRBD1,TRBV19,NA,TRBJ2-6,CASSIVGQAAGANVLTF,TGTGCCAGTAGTATAGTCGGACAGGCGGCTGGGGCCAACGTCCTGACTTTC
NA,TRBV6-5,NA,TRBJ2-3,CASSYGHGPKLHTQYF,TGTGCCAGCAGTTACGGGCACGGACCGAAGTTGCATACGCAGTATTTT
NA,TRBV5-1,NA,TRBJ2-3,CASRREFPSTDTQYF,TGCGCCAGCAGACGGGAGTTTCCTAGCACAGATACGCAGTATTTT
NA,TRBV29-1,NA,TRBJ2-1,CSVDWGVPSYNEQFF,TGCAGCGTTGATTGGGGAGTCCCGTCCTACAATGAGCAGTTCTTC
NA,TRBV27,NA,TRBJ2-7,CASNHRYEQYF,TGTGCCAGCAACCACAGATACGAGCAGTACTTC
TRBD1,TRBV15,NA,TRBJ2-7,CATSGDRDNPYEQYF,TGTGCCACCAGCGGGGACAGGGACAACCCCTACGAGCAGTACTTC
NA,TRBV28,NA,TRBJ2-7,CASSLSGREDEQYF,TGTGCCAGCAGTTTATCCGGCCGAGAGGACGAGCAGTACTTC
NA,TRBV19,NA,TRBJ1-5,CASSTYPRLNQPQHF,TGTGCCAGTAGTACCTACCCGAGGTTGAATCAGCCCCAGCATTTT
TRBD2,TRBV19,NA,TRBJ2-3,CASSPLAGDTDTQYF,TGTGCCAGTAGTCCCTTAGCGGGGGACACAGATACGCAGTATTTT
NA,TRBV2,NA,TRBJ1-3,CASSELQGSGNTIYF,TGTGCCAGCAGTGAACTGCAAGGGTCCGGAAACACCATATATTTT
TRBD2,TRBV4-1,NA,TRBJ2-1,CASSQGASGSAEQFF,TGCGCCAGCAGCCAAGGTGCTAGCGGGAGCGCTGAGCAGTTCTTC
TRBD1,TRBV29-1,NA,TRBJ1-1,CSVVGTQGVSTEAFF,TGCAGCGTTGTAGGAACACAGGGGGTAAGCACTGAAGCTTTCTTT
NA,TRBV10-2,NA,TRBJ2-1,CASGGTWPNEQFF,TGCGCCAGCGGTGGGACATGGCCGAATGAGCAGTTCTTC
NA,TRBV27,NA,TRBJ2-1,CASSFTGLLDEQFF,TGTGCCAGCAGTTTTACAGGGTTGTTAGATGAGCAGTTCTTC
TRBD2,TRBV11-2,NA,TRBJ2-5,CASTGRLAGSVETQYF,TGTGCCAGCACCGGGCGTCTAGCGGGATCAGTTGAGACCCAGTACTTC
NA,TRBV12-5,NA,TRBJ1-1,CASGLVPPGEAAEAFF,TGTGCTAGTGGTTTGGTACCCCCAGGGGAAGCGGCTGAAGCTTTCTTT
NA,TRBV28,few,TRBJ1-5,CASRAGIPSLAQHF,TGTGCCAGCAGAGCCGGGATCCCCTCCCTGGCCCAGCATTTT
NA,TRBV7-9,NA,TRBJ2-5,CASSLGVGVKETQYF,TGTGCCAGCAGCTTAGGCGTCGGAGTAAAAGAGACCCAGTACTTC
TRBD1,TRBV7-9,once,TRBJ2-7,CASSLRDRISEQYF,TGTGCCAGCAGCTTAAGGGACAGGATTTCTGAGCAGTACTTC
TRBD1,TRBV7-9,NA,TRBJ1-5,CASSSTILDRGGNQPQHF,TGTGCCAGCAGCTCGACTATACTGGACAGGGGGGGCAATCAGCCCCAGCATTTT
NA,TRBV27,NA,TRBJ2-7,CASRPAGVTYEQYF,TGTGCCAGCAGGCCAGCAGGGGTAACCTACGAGCAGTACTTC
TRBD1,TRBV19,NA,TRBJ2-3,CASSTLPWDRGSTDTQYF,TGTGCCAGTAGTACGCTCCCCTGGGACAGGGGTAGCACAGATACGCAGTATTTT